The T cell receptor (beta chain) described here comes from a study of regulatory T cells in long-lasting Graves disease. This clonotype was counted at least ten times. Its antigen is still unknown. Construction of TCR beta libraries relied on iRepertoire HTBI primers and on Arm-PCR targeting CDR3 regions. One entry per CDR3 protein, called by TCRdb with MiXCR from the multiplex PCR reads. The data show more than 450,000 distinct CDR3 sequences, 12% seen once. Time point of the sample: newly diagnosed GD, antithyroid drugs for less than 3 months. PBMC-extracted RNA yielded the TCR library. Findings and caveats of the study: Exclusively peripheral blood, rather than thyroid tissue, was studied.

The V gene's germline CDR1 is MDHEN and CDR2 SYDVKM. The CDR3 totals 13 residues. The J segment lost 2 bases and the V segment lost 6 bases, leaving 0 bases of the junction unmatched. These same data were also listed under a study on T cells in Graves' hyperthyroidism and ophthalmopathy. In that study: The study enrolled patients aged 18 to 65 with newly diagnosed hyperthyroidism of under 2 months' duration. Each diagnosis drew on symptoms, thyroxine, TRAb, thyroid ultrasound and orbital computed tomography findings.

The clonotype comes from a woman in her twenties or thirties with Graves disease. The rearrangement joins TRBV28 to TRBJ2-5; 10 bases fit TRBD1. The material was peripheral blood mononuclear cells (PBMCs), obtained at new diagnosis, from a patient treated with antithyroid drugs. As DNA, the CDR3 is TGTGCCAGCAGGGACAGGGGGCAAGAGACCCAGTACTTC. Its protein product is CASRDRGQETQYF.